A selection of T cell receptor beta chains follows, all from one sample in a study of blood T cell repertoires in COVID-19. Here immunoSEQ multiplex PCR was the method, and the copy in TCRdb shows in-frame clones only, minus some. The table includes over 120,000 clones, roughly 84% detected once. Input material: peripheral blood. These receptors all stem from a human donor with acute or convalescent COVID-19. The donor label of this sample is uncertain. CDR3s include the opening cysteine and the closing phenylalanine or tryptophan. The order of the fields is V gene, J gene, D gene, clone size, CDR3 DNA, CDR3 protein. A D gene is named only where the DNA matches it firmly. Not all rows give a size; the values are once, few, many and, for expanded clones, a class.

TRBV7-2	TRBJ1-2	NA	NA	TGTGCCAGCAGCTTTTACAGGGATGTCTATGGCTACACCTTC	CASSFYRDVYGYTF
TRBV6-2/TRBV6-3	TRBJ2-7	TRBD1	NA	TGTGCCAGCAGTTACTCGGGAACAGGGGTCCACGAGCAGTACTTC	CASSYSGTGVHEQYF
TRBV28	TRBJ1-4	TRBD1	NA	TGTGCCAGCAGTTCGGGACAGGATGTCGAAAAACTGTTTTTT	CASSSGQDVEKLFF
TRBV7-2	TRBJ1-4	NA	NA	TGTGCCAGCAGCTTACTGTCAGGGGATAATGAAAAACTGTTTTTT	CASSLLSGDNEKLFF
TRBV18	TRBJ2-3	NA	NA	TGTGCCAGCTCACCAGGGCAGTTGAGCACAGATACGCAGTATTTT	CASSPGQLSTDTQYF
TRBV4-2	TRBJ2-3	NA	NA	TGTGCCAGCGGGGGGGCTAGCACAGATACGCAGTATTTT	CASGGASTDTQYF
TRBV5-4	TRBJ1-6	NA	NA	TGTGCCAGCAGCTTCCCACAGGGAGTGGGTAATTCACCCCTCCACTTT	CASSFPQGVGNSPLHF
TRBV9	TRBJ1-5	TRBD1	NA	TGTGCCAGCAGCGTTGGACAGGGCCAGCCCCAGCATTTT	CASSVGQGQPQHF
TRBV13	TRBJ1-2	TRBD1	NA	TGTGCCAGCAGCTCCAGACAGGGCGGCTATGGCTACACCTTC	CASSSRQGGYGYTF
TRBV11-3	TRBJ2-1	NA	NA	TGTGCCAGCAGCTCCCTAGCGACCTCGGGCAATGAGCAGTTCTTC	CASSSLATSGNEQFF
TRBV2	TRBJ1-1	TRBD1	NA	TGTGCCTGGCGCAGGGGGGCCACTGAAGCTTTCTTT	CAWRRGATEAFF
TRBV7-2	TRBJ2-7	TRBD2	NA	TGTGCCAGCAGCTCAAGGTTCGGGACTAGCGGACAAAACGAGCAGTACTTC	CASSSRFGTSGQNEQYF
TRBV11-2	TRBJ2-3	TRBD1	NA	TGTGCCAGCAGCTCATGGGACAGGGGACGCACAGATACGCAGTATTTT	CASSSWDRGRTDTQYF
TRBV7-3	TRBJ2-2	TRBD2	NA	TGTGCCAGCAGTTCGGGACTAGCGGGATTGAACACCGGGGAGCTGTTTTTT	CASSSGLAGLNTGELFF
TRBV24-1	TRBJ2-3	NA	NA	TGTGCCACCAGCCACACAGATACGCAGTATTTT	CATSHTDTQYF
TRBV14	TRBJ1-2	NA	NA	TGTGCCAGCAGCCATCGAGACCTAGTAAACTATGGCTACACCTTC	CASSHRDLVNYGYTF
TRBV18	TRBJ1-1	TRBD1	NA	TGTGCCAGCTCACTAAACCGTGCAGGGGGGACTGAAGCTTTCTTT	CASSLNRAGGTEAFF
TRBV24-1	TRBJ1-4	NA	NA	TGTGCCACCAGTGATTCAGGGACTTCCGCAACTAATGAAAAACTGTTTTTT	CATSDSGTSATNEKLFF
TRBV6-5	TRBJ1-6	NA	NA	TGTGCCAGCAGCGGGAGCTCCTATAATTCACCCCTCCACTTT	CASSGSSYNSPLHF
TRBV10-3	TRBJ1-5	TRBD1	NA	TGTGCCATCAGTAAAGACGGACAGGGGGATAATCAGCCCCAGCATTTT	CAISKDGQGDNQPQHF
TRBV28	TRBJ1-2	TRBD1	NA	TGTGCCAGCAGGCCCCTTAGGGACAGCCTCACTAACTATGGCTACACCTTC	CASRPLRDSLTNYGYTF
TRBV7-2	TRBJ2-3	NA	once	TGTGCCAGCAGCTTAGCCGCAACAGGTGCCGCGCAGTATTTT	CASSLAATGAAQYF
TRBV19	TRBJ1-5	NA	NA	TGTGCCAGTAGTATAGAGACAGGCCATAGCAATCAGCCCCAGCATTTT	CASSIETGHSNQPQHF
TRBV29-1	TRBJ1-2	NA	NA	TGCAGCGTTGGGACCGGACAAGACTATGGCTACACCTTC	CSVGTGQDYGYTF
TRBV7-2	TRBJ2-7	TRBD2	NA	TGTGCCAGCAGCTCCTACCCGACTAGCGGGGGACCCTACGAGCAGTACTTC	CASSSYPTSGGPYEQYF
TRBV7-2	TRBJ1-2	NA	NA	TGTGCCAGCAGCTTATCGGCCAACAGCCTCTACTATGGCTACACCTTC	CASSLSANSLYYGYTF
TRBV7-3	TRBJ1-1	NA	NA	TGTGCCAGCAGCCTCTCAGTTTTCACTGAAGCTTTCTTT	CASSLSVFTEAFF
TRBV12-3/TRBV12-4	TRBJ2-3	TRBD2	once	TGTGCCAGCAGTCGGGGGGGCCCAGATACGCAGTATTTT	CASSRGGPDTQYF
TRBV5-5	TRBJ2-2	NA	NA	TGTGCCAGCAGCTGGGGGGACAGCTGGAACACCGGGGAGCTGTTTTTT	CASSWGDSWNTGELFF
TRBV7-2	TRBJ2-7	TRBD2	NA	TGTGCCAGCAGCCTGTCCGGGACTAGCGGTTACGAGCAGTACTTC	CASSLSGTSGYEQYF
TRBV19	TRBJ2-1	NA	once	TGTGCCAGTACGTTCAGGAATGAGCAGTTCTTC	CASTFRNEQFF
TRBV18	TRBJ2-3	TRBD2	NA	TGTGCCAGCTCACCACAGACTAGCGGGAGATCAGATACGCAGTATTTT	CASSPQTSGRSDTQYF
TRBV3-1/TRBV3-2	TRBJ1-2	TRBD1	NA	TGTGCCAGCAGCCGATCCGACAGGGTCTATGGCTACACCTTC	CASSRSDRVYGYTF
TRBV19	TRBJ1-6	NA	NA	TGTGCCAGTAGTATTGACAGAGCCTCCTATAATTCACCCCTCCACTTT	CASSIDRASYNSPLHF
TRBV21-1	TRBJ1-1	NA	NA	TGTGCCAGCAGCCCCCACAGGAATTTTAACACTGAAGCTTTCTTT	CASSPHRNFNTEAFF
TRBV3-1/TRBV3-2	TRBJ2-3	TRBD2	NA	TGTGCCAGCAGCCGCGGACTAGCGGGACGGACAGATACGCAGTATTTT	CASSRGLAGRTDTQYF
TRBV28	TRBJ1-2	NA	once	TGTGCCAGCGGTTCGGGTGGCTATGGCTACACCTTC	CASGSGGYGYTF
TRBV5-4	TRBJ2-5	NA	NA	TGTGCCAGCAGCTTGGTACCTAGGGAGACCCAGTACTTC	CASSLVPRETQYF
TRBV7-9	TRBJ1-6	NA	NA	TGTGCCAGCAGCTTGGGGCTTTATAATTCACCCCTCCACTTT	CASSLGLYNSPLHF